The 31 T cell receptor beta chains presented below share a single source sample, sequenced in a study of CD8 T cells in Susac syndrome. Random hexamers were used to reverse transcribe the RNA input (roughly 0.5 to 1 ug). MiXCR was run by TCRdb on the immunoSEQ multiplex PCR reads, yielding one entry per CDR3 protein. The table has about 120,000 distinct CDR3 sequences, more than 85% seen once; the top ten hold about 0.096%. The sample was CD4+ T cells from PBMCs. The receptors here all came from a human donor with multiple sclerosis.

J is TRBJ1-1 and V is TRBV14; 7 nucleotides align to TRBD1. The V gene's germline CDR1 is SGHDN and CDR2 FVKESK. The junction had 9 bases not matched to a gene; V was cut back by 4 bases and J by 7 bases. The CDR3 consists of 14 residues. The CDR3 is CASSRNRQGLEAFF. CDR3 nucleotides: TGTGCCAGCAGCCGCAATCGACAGGGACTTGAAGCTTTCTTT.

J is TRBJ1-2 and V is TRBV3-1; 7 nucleotides match TRBD1. The V segment lost 1 base and the J segment 5 bases; nucleotides outside the gene matches: 4. The CDR3 has 14 residues. Germline V CDR1 and CDR2: LGHDT, YNNKEL (reference sequence). The DNA of the CDR3 is TGTGCCAGCAGCCAAGGGACAGGACCTTATGGCTACACCTTC. This sequence encodes CASSQGTGPYGYTF.

This chain joins TRBV5-1 and TRBJ2-5; the match to TRBD1 covers 8 bases. Looked up from germline, CDR1 is SGHRS and CDR2 is YFSETQ. Trimming cost V 5 bases and J 9 bases; bases outside gene matches: 9. The CDR3 is made up of 13 amino acids. CDR3 bases: TGCGCCAGCAGTTCTACAGGGGGTCCCGCCCAGTACTTC. Its protein product is CASSSTGGPAQYF.

V gene TRBV5-1 combines with J gene TRBJ2-5; no clear D gene. The CDR3 loop spans 14 amino acids. V was pared by 0 bases and J by 4 bases, with 10 bases between. Looked up from germline, CDR1 is SGHRS and CDR2 is YFSETQ. Here the CDR3 reads CASSLGLEVETQYF. The CDR3 nucleotides read TGCGCCAGCAGCTTGGGGCTAGAGGTAGAGACCCAGTACTTC.

In nucleotides, the CDR3 is TGTGCCATCAGTGAGATGGGGTCGAACACCGGGGAGCTGTTTTTT. Residues: CAISEMGSNTGELFF. V gene TRBV10-3 combines with J gene TRBJ2-2, with D hard to call. The CDR3 sequence is 15 residues long. The germline CDR1 and CDR2 sequences are ENHRY and SYGVKD. Between the trimmed V and J ends, which lost 2 bases and 0 bases, there was a span of 7 bases.

This clonotype appeared a single time. The chain carries TRBV7-2 and TRBJ1-6; D not resolved. V shed 2 bases and J shed 9 bases, with 17 bases lying between them. The CDR3 has 16 amino acids. CDR1 and CDR2 (germline): SGHTA, FQGNSA. The DNA of the CDR3 is TGTGCCAGCAGCTTATCGACGCAGAGTTATCCTTCACCCCTCCACTTT. As protein: CASSLSTQSYPSPLHF.

This clonotype was recorded once. The chain couples TRBV3-1 to TRBJ2-7, with D perhaps TRBD1 or TRBD2 (6 bases each). V dropped 0 bases and J dropped 2 bases, with 11 bases sitting between them. The V gene's germline CDR1 is LGHDT and CDR2 YNNKEL (reference sequence). This CDR3 comprises 15 residues. The DNA for the CDR3 is TGTGCCAGCAGCCAAGACGGGGGCCGAACCTACGAGCAGTACTTC. This sequence encodes CASSQDGGRTYEQYF.

The gene calls are TRBV5-6 and TRBJ2-7; 12 nucleotides align to TRBD1. Germline V CDR1 and CDR2: SGHDT, YYEEEE. Trimming took 2 bases from V and 6 from J; bases not matched to a gene: 6. This CDR3 has 15 amino acids. CDR3 sequence: CASSLPGTGGSEQYF. CDR3 coding DNA: TGTGCCAGCAGCTTACCCGGGACAGGGGGCAGCGAGCAGTACTTC.

The chain employs TRBV2 and TRBJ1-6; D gene ambiguous. Germline values: CDR1 SNHLY, CDR2 FYNNEI. The germline V and J ends were trimmed by 1 base and 9 bases, with 13 bases remaining between them. CDR3 length: 15 amino acids. In nucleotides, the CDR3 is TGTGCCAGCAGTGAAGGAGACGGCCGTAGTTCACCCCTCCACTTT. The encoded protein is CASSEGDGRSSPLHF.

V is TRBV6-2 or TRBV6-3 and J is TRBJ1-6; D might be TRBD1 (6 bases). Germline V gene data show CDR1 as MNHEY and CDR2 as SVGEGT. The CDR3 sequence is 15 residues long. V lost 5 bases, J lost 3 bases, and 11 bases lay in between. CDR3 sequence (DNA): TGTGCCAGCAGTCGCGGGGGCGGCTATAATTCACCCCTCCACTTT. This gives the protein CASSRGGGYNSPLHF.

The chain links TRBV27 to TRBJ2-7; D possibly corresponds to TRBD2 (5 bases). The CDR3 runs 15 residues. Germline values: CDR1 MNHEY, CDR2 SMNVEV (reference sequence). Between the trimmed V and J ends, which lost 5 bases and 8 bases, there was a span of 22 bases. CDR3 sequence: CASSTRRQVTGKQYF. The CDR3 DNA reads as TGTGCCAGCAGTACCCGGAGGCAGGTTACCGGTAAGCAGTACTTC.

The chain recombines TRBV6-1 with TRBJ1-6; D gene ambiguous. The CDR3 consists of 12 residues. V shed 6 bases and J shed 8 bases, with 8 bases lying between them. In germline, CDR1 is MNHNS, CDR2 SASEGT. CDR3 bases: TGTGCCAGCAGCAACGGTGATTCACCCCTCCACTTT. It encodes CASSNGDSPLHF.

The chain is built from TRBV5-6 and TRBJ1-2, with D possibly being TRBD1 (5 bases). This CDR3 has 16 residues. CDR1 and CDR2 from the germline V gene are SGHDT and YYEEEE. Trimming shortened V by 4 bases and J by 3 bases, and 19 bases separated the two germline ends. CDR3 loop: CASSPGWSLGDYGYTF. In DNA, the CDR3 is TGTGCCAGCAGCCCGGGATGGTCCTTGGGGGACTATGGCTACACCTTC.

The chain recombines TRBV3-1 with TRBJ2-2, with 9 bases matching TRBD1. The CDR3 loop spans 15 amino acids. The V gene end was trimmed by 4 bases and the J gene end by 0 bases; junction bases not matched to a gene: 0. Germline CDR1 LGHDT, CDR2 YNNKEL (reference sequence). The CDR3 DNA reads as TGTGCCAGCAGCCGGGACAGGGCGAACACCGGGGAGCTGTTTTTT. Translated, it gives CASSRDRANTGELFF.

V and J are TRBV19 and TRBJ1-5, with D possibly matching TRBD1 (6 bases). The CDR3 spans 14 residues. Per the germline V gene, CDR1 is LNHDA and CDR2 is SQIVND (reference sequence). The V end was cut by 3 bases, the J end by 5 bases, with 11 bases between. The CDR3 region is CASSISGGDQPQHF. The CDR3, as DNA: TGTGCCAGTAGTATTTCTGGGGGCGATCAGCCCCAGCATTTT.

The rearrangement uses TRBV5-1 and TRBJ2-7, with D possibly being TRBD1 (6 bases). There are 15 residues in the CDR3. Germline assignment: CDR1 SGHRS and CDR2 YFSETQ. Trimming shortened V by 5 bases and J by 6 bases, and 21 bases separated the two germline ends. In nucleotides, the CDR3 is TGCGCCAGCAGTTATTCTCCGGGACAACCAGGCGAGCAGTACTTC. The encoded protein is CASSYSPGQPGEQYF. Looking up the rest from reference TRBV5-1 and TRBJ2-7 gives the full variable domain: KAGVTQTPRYLIKTRGQQVTLSCSPISGHRSVSWYQQTPGQGLQFLFEYFSETQRNKGNFPGRFSGRQFSNSRSEMNVSTLELGDSALYLCASSYSPGQPGEQYFGPGTRLTVT.

This sequence joins TRBV7-2 and TRBJ1-3, with D tentatively TRBD1 (5 bases). In germline, CDR1 is SGHTA, CDR2 FQGNSA. CDR3 length: 17 amino acids. The V end lost 8 bases, the J end lost 4 bases, and 24 bases lay between the germline ends. DNA for the CDR3: TGTGCCAGCTCCGCACAGGCGGCGAGGGTCCCCGGAAACACCATATATTTT. This gives the protein CASSAQAARVPGNTIYF. The variable domain in full, completed from reference TRBV7-2 and TRBJ1-3, reads GAGVSQSPSNKVTEKGKDVELRCDPISGHTALYWYRQSLGQGLEFLIYFQGNSAPDKSGLPSDRFSAERTGGSVSTLTIQRTQQEDSAVYLCASSAQAARVPGNTIYFGEGSWLTVV.

This chain links TRBV12-3 or TRBV12-4 with TRBJ1-1; weak D call: TRBD1 (5 bases). Between the trimmed V and J ends, which lost 3 bases and 3 bases, there was a span of 11 bases. This CDR3 has 14 residues. The CDR3 sequence: CASSFFREDTEAFF. The DNA of the CDR3 is TGTGCCAGCAGTTTTTTCAGGGAGGACACTGAAGCTTTCTTT.

The chain uses TRBV20-1 and TRBJ1-5; D may be TRBD1 (5 bases). The CDR3 is 14 residues long. The germline V gene has CDR1 DFQATT and CDR2 SNEGSKA (reference sequence). The germline V and J ends were trimmed by 3 bases and 1 base, with 10 bases remaining between them. In DNA, the CDR3 is TGCAGTGCTAGCGGAGGGGACAGCAATCAGCCCCAGCATTTT. Residues: CSASGGDSNQPQHF.

The chain is built from TRBV20-1 and TRBJ1-2, with D unresolved. Trimming pared 5 bases from V and 0 bases from J, leaving 10 bases between. The germline CDR1 and CDR2 sequences are DFQATT and SNEGSKA (reference sequence). The CDR3 extends over 13 amino acids. The CDR3: CSAAGGPNYGYTF. The DNA of the CDR3 is TGCAGTGCTGCAGGAGGACCTAACTATGGCTACACCTTC.

This chain connects TRBV5-8 to TRBJ2-6; D might be TRBD2 (5 bases). The CDR3 contains 12 residues. The V gene's germline CDR1 is SGHTS and CDR2 YDEGEE. With 3 bases removed from V and 9 bases from J, the gap between germline ends came to 7 bases. CDR3 in amino acids: CASSSGGNVLTF. The CDR3 DNA sequence: TGTGCCAGCAGCTCTGGAGGCAACGTCCTGACTTTC.

Written as DNA, the CDR3 is TGTGCCAGCAGTGGCTGGGCGGGGGCGTCTGGCTACACCTTC. Protein product: CASSGWAGASGYTF. The V gene is TRBV5-6, the J gene TRBJ1-2; possibly TRBD1 for D (6 bases). The CDR3 runs to 14 residues. Germline V gene sequence: CDR1 SGHDT, CDR2 YYEEEE. V lost 5 bases to trimming and J lost 7 bases, with 18 bases between them.

CDR3: CASSEARPTEAFF. The CDR3 DNA follows: TGTGCCAGCAGTGAAGCGCGTCCCACTGAAGCTTTCTTT. The chain has TRBV6-1 and TRBJ1-1; D unresolved. There are 13 residues in the CDR3. The germline V gene has CDR1 MNHNS and CDR2 SASEGT. V was clipped by 0 bases and J by 4 bases, with 6 bases between them.

The chain is built from TRBV5-6 and TRBJ1-2; no firm D call. This CDR3 comprises 14 residues. Looked up from germline, CDR1 is SGHDT and CDR2 is YYEEEE. V lost 2 bases to trimming and J lost 0 bases, with 8 bases between them. For the CDR3, the DNA is TGTGCCAGCAGCTTTCCGGGGACTAACTATGGCTACACCTTC. Translation gives CASSFPGTNYGYTF.

This chain joins TRBV27 and TRBJ2-7; D might be TRBD2 (6 bases). In germline, CDR1 is MNHEY, CDR2 SMNVEV (reference sequence). Trimming left V 11 bases short and J 1 base short, with 15 bases between. The CDR3 totals 13 residues. In DNA form, the CDR3 reads TGTGCCTTTCTCCAAGGACTATCCTACGAGCAGTACTTC. Translation gives CAFLQGLSYEQYF.

A word on this clonotype: A read error may account for a junction end that differs from germline. This sequence joins TRBV6-6 and TRBJ2-7; D is undetermined. CDR3 size: 15 residues. Germline loops: CDR1 MNHNY, CDR2 SVGAGI (reference sequence). The DNA of the CDR3 is TGTGCCAGCAGTTACTCCCAGGCTAGGTGGTACGAGCAGTCCTTC. Translated, it gives CASSYSQARWYEQSF.

The chain carries TRBV6-2 or TRBV6-3 and TRBJ2-1, with D unclear. Trimming removed 6 bases from V and 5 bases from J, with 11 bases in between. The CDR3 runs 13 residues. Germline lookup yields CDR1 MNHEY and CDR2 SVGEGT. Here the CDR3 DNA reads TGTGCCAGCAGCTTGATACTCAACAATGAGCAGTTCTTC. Translating it yields CASSLILNNEQFF.

The chain links TRBV30 to TRBJ2-3; D remains unclear. Trimming left V 0 bases short and J 5 bases short, with 9 bases between. The CDR3 is made up of 13 amino acids. Germline V gene data show CDR1 as GTSNPN and CDR2 as SVGIG (reference sequence). The CDR3 is CAWSVQVGDTQYF. DNA for the CDR3: TGTGCCTGGAGTGTACAAGTGGGAGATACGCAGTATTTT. Based on the CDR3 plus reference TRBV30 and TRBJ2-3, the full variable domain is SQTIHQWPATLVQPVGSPLSLECTVEGTSNPNLYWYRQAAGRGLQLLFYSVGIGQISSEVPQNLSASRPQDRQFILSSKKLLLSDSGFYLCAWSVQVGDTQYFGPGTRLTVL.

This chain joins TRBV6-1 and TRBJ2-7; D remains ambiguous. CDR1 is MNHNS and CDR2 is SASEGT in the germline V gene. CDR3 size: 15 residues. V was cut by 2 bases and J by 3 bases, with 14 bases left in between. The CDR3 DNA sequence: TGTGCCAGCAGTGAAAGGCAGCGCGGCGGCTACGAGCAGTACTTC. It codes for CASSERQRGGYEQYF.

The V gene is TRBV4-2, the J gene TRBJ1-6, with a weak D call TRBD1 (6 bases). Germline CDR1 reads LGHNA; CDR2 reads YNFKEQ. Trimming took off 2 bases at V and 7 bases at J, with 18 bases between the two ends. The CDR3 length is 17 residues. The CDR3 DNA reads TGTGCCAGCAGCCAACGACTCCTGGGGGGCGGGAATTCACCCCTCCACTTT. Translation: CASSQRLLGGGNSPLHF.

This chain uses TRBV11-3 with TRBJ1-2; 7 bases fit TRBD1. V lost 5 bases to trimming and J lost 4 bases; unmatched junction nucleotides: 7. CDR1 is SGHNT and CDR2 is YENEEA in the germline V gene. This CDR3 contains 14 residues. Written as DNA, the CDR3 is TGTGCCAGCAGCCAGGGACAGTCCCTCTATGGCTACACCTTC. It codes for CASSQGQSLYGYTF.